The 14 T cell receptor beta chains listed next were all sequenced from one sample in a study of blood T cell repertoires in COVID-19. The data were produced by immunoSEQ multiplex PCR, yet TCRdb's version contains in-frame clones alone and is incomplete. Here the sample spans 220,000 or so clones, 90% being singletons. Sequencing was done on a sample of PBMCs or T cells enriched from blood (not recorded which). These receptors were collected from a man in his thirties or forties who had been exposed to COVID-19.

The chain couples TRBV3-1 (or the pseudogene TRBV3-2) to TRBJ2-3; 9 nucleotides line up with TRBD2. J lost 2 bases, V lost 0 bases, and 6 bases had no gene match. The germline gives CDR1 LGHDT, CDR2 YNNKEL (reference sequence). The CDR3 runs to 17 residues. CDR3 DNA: TGTGCCAGCAGCCAAGATGTCCTAGCGGGGTACACAGATACGCAGTATTTT. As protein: CASSQDVLAGYTDTQYF.

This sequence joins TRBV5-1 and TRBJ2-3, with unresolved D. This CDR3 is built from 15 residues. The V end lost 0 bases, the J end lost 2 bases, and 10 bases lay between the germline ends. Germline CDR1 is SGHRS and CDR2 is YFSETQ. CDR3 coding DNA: TGCGCCAGCAGCTTGGATTCCCTTTACACAGATACGCAGTATTTT. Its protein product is CASSLDSLYTDTQYF.

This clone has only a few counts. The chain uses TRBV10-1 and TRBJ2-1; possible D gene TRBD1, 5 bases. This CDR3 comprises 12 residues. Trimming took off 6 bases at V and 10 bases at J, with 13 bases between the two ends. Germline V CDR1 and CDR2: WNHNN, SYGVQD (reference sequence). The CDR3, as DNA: TGCGCCAGCAGAGCTCAGGGAAGGGAGCAGTTCTTC. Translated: CASRAQGREQFF.

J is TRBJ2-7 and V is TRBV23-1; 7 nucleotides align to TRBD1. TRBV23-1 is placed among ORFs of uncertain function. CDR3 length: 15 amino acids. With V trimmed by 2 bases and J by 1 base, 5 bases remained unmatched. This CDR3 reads CASSQPGQRSYEQYF. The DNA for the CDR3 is TGCGCCAGCAGTCAACCGGGACAGAGATCCTACGAGCAGTACTTC.

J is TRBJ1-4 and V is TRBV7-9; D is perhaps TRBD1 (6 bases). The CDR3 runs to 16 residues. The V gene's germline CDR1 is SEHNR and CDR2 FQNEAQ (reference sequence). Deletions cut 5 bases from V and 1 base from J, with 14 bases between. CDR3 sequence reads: CASSPGGGGTNEKLFF. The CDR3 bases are TGTGCCAGCAGCCCTGGGGGCGGCGGAACTAATGAAAAACTGTTTTTT.

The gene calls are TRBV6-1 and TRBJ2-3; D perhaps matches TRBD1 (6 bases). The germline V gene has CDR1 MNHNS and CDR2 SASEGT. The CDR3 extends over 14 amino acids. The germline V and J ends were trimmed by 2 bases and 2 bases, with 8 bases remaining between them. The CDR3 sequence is CASSERGNTDTQYF. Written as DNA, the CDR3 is TGTGCCAGCAGTGAAAGGGGGAACACAGATACGCAGTATTTT.

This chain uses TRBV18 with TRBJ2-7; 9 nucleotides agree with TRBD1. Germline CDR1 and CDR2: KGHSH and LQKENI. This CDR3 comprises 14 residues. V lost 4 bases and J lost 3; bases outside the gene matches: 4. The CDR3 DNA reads TGTGCCAGCTCACGGGACAGGGACGTCTACGAGCAGTACTTC. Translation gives CASSRDRDVYEQYF.

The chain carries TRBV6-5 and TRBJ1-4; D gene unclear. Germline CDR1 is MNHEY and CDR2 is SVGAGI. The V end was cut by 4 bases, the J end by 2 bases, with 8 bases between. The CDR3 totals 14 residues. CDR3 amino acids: CASSSQFTNEKLFF. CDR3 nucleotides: TGTGCCAGCAGTTCGCAGTTTACTAATGAAAAACTGTTTTTT.

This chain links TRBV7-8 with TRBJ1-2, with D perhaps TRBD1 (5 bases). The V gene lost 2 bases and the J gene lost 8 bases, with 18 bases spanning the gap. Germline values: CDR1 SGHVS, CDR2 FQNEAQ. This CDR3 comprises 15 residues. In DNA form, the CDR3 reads TGTGCCAGCAGCTTAAAGGCCCAGGGCGAGAGGGGCTACACCTTC. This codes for CASSLKAQGERGYTF.

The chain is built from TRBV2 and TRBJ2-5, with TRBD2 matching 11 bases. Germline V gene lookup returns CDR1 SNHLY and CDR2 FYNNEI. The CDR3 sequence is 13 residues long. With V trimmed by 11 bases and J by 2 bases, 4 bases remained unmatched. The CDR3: CASGLAVQETQYF. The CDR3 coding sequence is TGTGCCTCGGGACTAGCGGTACAAGAGACCCAGTACTTC.

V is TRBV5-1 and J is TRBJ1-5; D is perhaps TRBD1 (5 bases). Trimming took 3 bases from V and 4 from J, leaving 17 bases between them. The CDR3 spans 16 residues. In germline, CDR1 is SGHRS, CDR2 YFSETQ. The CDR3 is CASSCRRWRGNQPQHF. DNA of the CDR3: TGCGCCAGCAGCTGCCGCCGTTGGCGGGGGAATCAGCCCCAGCATTTT.

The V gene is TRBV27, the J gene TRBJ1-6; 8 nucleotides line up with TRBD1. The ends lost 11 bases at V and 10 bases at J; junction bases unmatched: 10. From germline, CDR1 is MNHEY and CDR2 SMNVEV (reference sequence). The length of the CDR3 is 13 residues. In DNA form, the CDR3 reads TGTGCCGGACCACAGGGGGGTGTGTCACCCCTCCACTTT. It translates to CAGPQGGVSPLHF.

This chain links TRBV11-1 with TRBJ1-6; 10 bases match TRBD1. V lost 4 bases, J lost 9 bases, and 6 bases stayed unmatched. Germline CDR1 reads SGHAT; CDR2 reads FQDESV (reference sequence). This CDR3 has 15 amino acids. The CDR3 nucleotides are TGTGCCAGCAGCTCGACAGGGGGCGATGGTTCACCCCTCCACTTT. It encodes CASSSTGGDGSPLHF. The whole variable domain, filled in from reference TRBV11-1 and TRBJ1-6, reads EAEVAQSPRYKITEKSQAVAFWCDPISGHATLYWYRQILGQGPELLVQFQDESVVDDSQLPKDRFSAERLKGVDSTLKIQPAELGDSAMYLCASSSTGGDGSPLHFGNGTRLTVT.

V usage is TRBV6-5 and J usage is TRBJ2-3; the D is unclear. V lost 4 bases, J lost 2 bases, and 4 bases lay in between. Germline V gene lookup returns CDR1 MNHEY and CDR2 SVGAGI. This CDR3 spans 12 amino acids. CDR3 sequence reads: CASSLNTDTQYF. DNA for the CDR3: TGTGCCAGCAGTTTAAACACAGATACGCAGTATTTT.